One sample yielded the 21 T cell receptor beta chains listed below, sequenced in a study of T cell responses to AZD1222 COVID-19 vaccine. Repertoires were generated with immunoSEQ multiplex PCR, while TCRdb's copy carries only in-frame clones and drops some. The sample yields around 100,000 clones, 84% seen once. This specimen was peripheral blood, taken on day 0 of AZD1222 vaccination. The receptors here all came from an adult in good health.

The rearrangement uses TRBV2 and TRBJ1-1; D is possibly TRBD1 (6 bases). CDR3 length equals 13 residues. CDR1 is SNHLY, CDR2 FYNNEI, per germline. Trimming removed 11 bases from V and 1 base from J, with 14 bases in between. The CDR3 DNA follows: TGTGCCTCCCGCAGGGGATGGAACACTGAAGCTTTCTTT. This encodes CASRRGWNTEAFF. Full variable domain (rest looked up from reference TRBV2 and TRBJ1-1): EPEVTQTPSHQVTQMGQEVILRCVPISNHLYFYWYRQILGQKVEFLVSFYNNEISEKSEIFDDQFSVERPDGSNFTLKIRSTKLEDSAMYFCASRRGWNTEAFFGQGTRLTVV.

This chain joins TRBV4-1 and TRBJ2-3; D unresolved. The CDR3 contains 13 residues. CDR1 and CDR2 (germline): MGHRA, YSYEKL. Between the trimmed V and J ends, which lost 4 bases and 3 bases, there was a span of 8 bases. In DNA form, the CDR3 reads TGCGCCAGCAGCCCCCCCAGTACAGATACGCAGTATTTT. It yields the protein CASSPPSTDTQYF.

In nucleotides, the CDR3 is TGTGCCAGCAGCCCAGCGAGTCTTGGGACTCTCATCTCCTACGAGCAGTACTTC. It is translated as CASSPASLGTLISYEQYF. The V gene is TRBV28, the J gene TRBJ2-7; possible D gene TRBD2, 6 bases. This CDR3 comprises 18 residues. Trimming cost V 6 bases and J 0 bases, with 24 bases left between them. Germline-derived CDR1 and CDR2 are MDHEN and SYDVKM.

J is TRBJ2-2 and V is TRBV20-1; D is uncertain. The CDR3 has 10 residues. Looked up from germline, CDR1 is DFQATT and CDR2 is SNEGSKA (reference sequence). The CDR3 nucleotides read TGCAGGGGAATCACCGGGGAGCTGTTTTTT. Protein: CRGITGELFF.

The rearrangement uses TRBV28 and TRBJ1-1; the D gene is possibly TRBD1 (6 bases). Trimming took off 6 bases at V and 1 base at J, with 15 bases between the two ends. The CDR3 covers 15 residues. The germline V gene has CDR1 MDHEN and CDR2 SYDVKM. CDR3 coding DNA: TGTGCCAGCAGCCCAGACAGGACCAGGAACACTGAAGCTTTCTTT. Translation gives CASSPDRTRNTEAFF.

V gene TRBV12-3 or TRBV12-4 combines with J gene TRBJ2-1, with TRBD2 matching 9 bases. V lost 6 bases and J lost 12; bases outside the gene matches: 6. The CDR3 sequence is 12 residues long. CDR3 DNA sequence: TGTGCCAGCAGCCCAGGAGCGGGAGGGCAGTTCTTC. It is translated as CASSPGAGGQFF.

CDR3 sequence reads: CATIRTGFSHEQYF. The CDR3 DNA sequence: TGCGCCACCATACGGACAGGATTTTCCCACGAGCAGTACTTC. This chain links TRBV10-2 with TRBJ2-7, with 7 bases fitting TRBD1. The CDR3 consists of 14 residues. The germline CDR1 and CDR2 sequences are WSHSY and SAAADI. Trimming removed 10 bases from V and 5 bases from J; junction bases left unmatched: 14.

This clone has a handful of counts. This rearrangement joins TRBV29-1 to TRBJ1-1; D not certain. CDR3 length: 13 amino acids. Germline assignment: CDR1 SQVTM and CDR2 ANQGSEA. V lost 1 base to trimming and J lost 6 bases, with 12 bases between them. CDR3 sequence: CSVEVRAAAEAFF. CDR3 sequence (DNA): TGCAGCGTTGAAGTAAGGGCGGCCGCTGAAGCTTTCTTT.

This clone came up a few times. The genes are TRBV24-1 and TRBJ1-2; TRBD1 aligns across 8 bases. J was trimmed by 8 bases and V by 9 bases; bases with no gene match: 7. The germline V gene has CDR1 KGHDR and CDR2 SFDVKD. This CDR3 contains 12 residues. CDR3 sequence: CATSDRVEGYTF. In DNA form, the CDR3 reads TGTGCCACCTCGGACAGGGTTGAGGGCTACACCTTC.

This clone was seen only a few times. The rearrangement links TRBV28 to TRBJ2-6; D not certain. CDR1 MDHEN and CDR2 SYDVKM come from the germline V gene. The CDR3 runs to 16 residues. V was cut by 5 bases and J by 8 bases, with 19 bases left in between. CDR3 coding DNA: TGTGCCAGCAGTCCCCCCGGCAGGAGAAGCTCCAACGTCCTGACTTTC. It codes for CASSPPGRRSSNVLTF.

This chain connects TRBV6-2 or TRBV6-3 to TRBJ2-2; 8 bases match TRBD2. This CDR3 is built from 18 residues. The germline gives CDR1 MNHEY, CDR2 SVGEGT. The V segment lost 5 bases and the J segment 1 base; nucleotides outside the gene matches: 12. CDR3 DNA: TGTGCCAGCAGTGACCTCCTCGGGAGGGAAGGGAACACCGGGGAGCTGTTTTTT. It codes for CASSDLLGREGNTGELFF.

This clone was recorded once. The chain carries TRBV7-8 and TRBJ2-5; tentative D call: TRBD2 (5 bases). The CDR3 runs 16 residues. CDR1 is SGHVS, CDR2 FQNEAQ, per germline. V lost 5 bases to trimming and J lost 4 bases, with 20 bases between them. This CDR3 reads CASSGARGGSLETQYF. In nucleotides, the CDR3 is TGTGCCAGCAGCGGAGCACGGGGTGGGAGTTTAGAGACCCAGTACTTC.

This clone was recorded only once. The genes are TRBV7-2 and TRBJ2-7, with D unclear. Germline V gene sequence: CDR1 SGHTA, CDR2 FQGNSA. This CDR3 contains 14 residues. V was shortened by 4 bases and J by 0 bases, with 10 bases between the two germline ends. The CDR3 sequence is CASSSQTSSYEQYF. In DNA, the CDR3 is TGTGCCAGCAGCTCCCAGACGAGCTCCTACGAGCAGTACTTC.

V usage is TRBV5-6 and J usage is TRBJ2-3, with 9 bases lining up with TRBD1. The CDR3 consists of 17 residues. The V and J ends lost 1 base and 3 bases, in that order; junction bases with no gene match: 9. The germline V gene encodes CDR1 SGHDT and CDR2 YYEEEE. The CDR3 spells CASSLLTRDRATDTQYF. CDR3 coding DNA: TGTGCCAGCAGCTTGTTAACGAGGGACAGGGCAACAGATACGCAGTATTTT.

The chain recombines TRBV19 with TRBJ1-5, with a weak D call TRBD1 (5 bases). Trimming shortened V by 3 bases and J by 0 bases, and 12 bases separated the two germline ends. This CDR3 contains 16 residues. Germline-derived CDR1 and CDR2 are LNHDA and SQIVND (reference sequence). CDR3 amino acids: CASSMAWGNSNQPQHF. As DNA, the CDR3 is TGTGCCAGTAGTATGGCCTGGGGGAATAGCAATCAGCCCCAGCATTTT.

The sample holds a few counts of this clone. The chain links TRBV6-2 or TRBV6-3 to TRBJ1-5, with 7 bases identical to TRBD1. This CDR3 has 14 amino acids. V lost 5 bases, J lost 5 bases, and 6 bases stayed unmatched. Per the germline V gene, CDR1 is MNHEY and CDR2 is SVGEGT. DNA of the CDR3: TGTGCCAGCAGTCGCACCGACAGGGATCAGCCCCAGCATTTT. The encoded protein is CASSRTDRDQPQHF.

The chain links TRBV7-3 to TRBJ2-1; possibly TRBD1 for D (5 bases). With 5 bases removed from V and 0 bases from J, the gap between germline ends came to 11 bases. The CDR3 is 15 residues long. Germline CDR1 is SGHTA and CDR2 is FQGTGA. The CDR3 is CASSPGQLSYNEQFF. For the CDR3, the DNA is TGTGCCAGCAGCCCTGGACAACTCTCCTACAATGAGCAGTTCTTC. Looking up the rest from reference TRBV7-3 and TRBJ2-1 gives the full variable domain: GAGVSQTPSNKVTEKGKYVELRCDPISGHTALYWYRQSLGQGPEFLIYFQGTGAADDSGLPNDRFFAVRPEGSVSTLKIQRTERGDSAVYLCASSPGQLSYNEQFFGPGTRLTVL.

The chain links TRBV30 to TRBJ1-3; 7 bases are a match to TRBD1. The J segment lost 0 bases and the V segment lost 1 base, leaving 9 bases of the junction unmatched. Germline CDR1 reads GTSNPN; CDR2 reads SVGIG (reference sequence). The CDR3 has 17 amino acids. This CDR3 reads CAWSDDPQGYSGNTIYF. The CDR3 DNA is TGTGCCTGGAGTGACGATCCACAGGGGTACTCTGGAAACACCATATATTTT. Together with reference TRBV30 and TRBJ1-3, the CDR3 gives the full variable domain: SQTIHQWPATLVQPVGSPLSLECTVEGTSNPNLYWYRQAAGRGLQLLFYSVGIGQISSEVPQNLSASRPQDRQFILSSKKLLLSDSGFYLCAWSDDPQGYSGNTIYFGEGSWLTVV.

The chain recombines TRBV6-5 with TRBJ2-7; possibly TRBD1 or TRBD2 for D (6 bases each). This CDR3 comprises 14 residues. V was trimmed by 6 bases and J by 2 bases, leaving 14 bases between them. Looked up from germline, CDR1 is MNHEY and CDR2 is SVGAGI. The CDR3 sequence is CASRHREAPYEQYF. The CDR3 DNA follows: TGTGCCAGCAGGCACAGGGAGGCCCCCTACGAGCAGTACTTC.

The V and J genes are TRBV6-1 and TRBJ1-2; 8 bases fit TRBD1. The CDR3 length is 15 residues. Germline V gene sequence: CDR1 MNHNS, CDR2 SASEGT. J gave up 4 bases and V 0 bases, and 4 bases lay outside the gene matches. CDR3 DNA: TGTGCCAGCAGTGAAGCACAGGGGGTTGGCTATGGCTACACCTTC. Protein sequence: CASSEAQGVGYGYTF.

The rearrangement joins TRBV9 to TRBJ2-1; 9 positions agree with TRBD2. The germline V gene has CDR1 SGDLS and CDR2 YYNGEE. J gave up 4 bases and V 0 bases, and 2 bases lay outside the gene matches. This CDR3 contains 15 residues. The CDR3 spells CASSVGLAGYNEQFF. The CDR3 DNA sequence: TGTGCCAGCAGCGTAGGTCTAGCGGGGTACAATGAGCAGTTCTTC.